This entry lists 3 T cell receptor beta chains sequenced from one sample in a study of blood T cell repertoires in COVID-19. Sequenced by immunoSEQ multiplex PCR; TCRdb stores in-frame clones only, minus some. The sample lists fewer than 150,000 clones, approximately 80% occurring once. The sample taken for sequencing was peripheral blood. These TCRs come from a human donor in a cohort sampled during active COVID-19.

The chain combines TRBV7-2 with TRBJ1-4; D is uncertain. This CDR3 has 16 residues. Germline V gene data show CDR1 as SGHTA and CDR2 as FQGNSA. With 5 bases removed from V and 7 bases from J, the gap between germline ends came to 20 bases. CDR3 region: CASSTRHGFGIEKLFF. The CDR3 DNA reads as TGTGCCAGCAGCACTAGGCACGGTTTTGGGATTGAAAAACTGTTTTTT.

This chain joins TRBV11-3 and TRBJ2-3; TRBD2 matches at 9 bases. There are 18 residues in the CDR3. In germline, CDR1 is SGHNT, CDR2 YENEEA. The V and J ends lost 1 base and 2 bases, in that order; junction bases with no gene match: 10. The chain's CDR3 is CASSLAGSGGPSTDTQYF. In nucleotides, the CDR3 is TGTGCCAGCAGCTTAGCTGGGAGCGGGGGGCCGTCCACAGATACGCAGTATTTT.

This rearrangement joins TRBV5-1 to TRBJ2-1; D uncertain. CDR3 length: 15 residues. Germline values: CDR1 SGHRS, CDR2 YFSETQ. Trimming cost V 0 bases and J 3 bases, with 10 bases left between them. DNA for the CDR3: TGCGCCAGCAGCTTGGCGGGTACAAACTACAATGAGCAGTTCTTC. It is translated as CASSLAGTNYNEQFF.